This T cell receptor (beta chain) comes out of a study of cytomegalovirus exposure and HLA in healthy donors. General observations from the study: The study labeled around 160 TCR beta chains cytomegalovirus-associated.

PCR employed 60 Vbeta and 13 Jbeta primers. Clones were sequenced by immunoSEQ multiplex PCR, and TCRdb holds only the in-frame ones, with some missing. The sample records approximately 160,000 clones, 75% to 80% being singletons. Turning to this clone: Its antigen is unknown.

Germline V gives CDR1 SNHLY, CDR2 FYNNEI. This CDR3 region has 13 residues. V lost 7 bases and J lost 2, with 11 bases in between. Sequenced: PBMCs. This TCR came from a male donor in good health and CMV-seronegative. The V gene is TRBV2, the J gene TRBJ1-2, with a possible D match to TRBD1 (6 bases). In DNA, the CDR3 is TGTGCCAGCAATTTTAGGGGGAACTATGGCTACACCTTC. This sequence encodes CASNFRGNYGYTF.